Shown below are 27 T cell receptor beta chains from a single sample sequenced in a study of spatial heterogeneity in lung cancer. Study findings and constraints: Expanded alpha and beta TCR counts within tumors tracked tumor mutation counts.

No antigen has been assigned to these receptors. TCRdb analysed the 5' RACE reads with MiXCR anew, one entry per CDR3 protein. The sample consists of about 3,400 distinct CDR3 sequences, about 6% of them appearing once. The time point: sample taken at primary tumor resection. Specimen: lung tumor tissue, collected at surgery. The receptor set was obtained from a female donor with early-stage non-small cell lung cancer.

There are many counts of this clonotype. The chain uses TRBV27 and TRBJ2-5; 10 positions match TRBD1. CDR3 length: 15 amino acids. The germline V gene encodes CDR1 MNHEY and CDR2 SMNVEV (reference sequence). Unmatched junction bases numbered 8, after V lost 6 bases and J lost 4 bases. The DNA for the CDR3 is TGTGCCAGCAGAACCGGGACAGGGGCTCGAGAGACCCAGTACTTC. It codes for CASRTGTGARETQYF.

The sample holds many counts of this clonotype. The V gene is TRBV2, the J gene TRBJ2-1, with TRBD2 identical over 7 bases. From germline, CDR1 is SNHLY and CDR2 FYNNEI. This CDR3 is built from 15 residues. With 6 bases clipped from V and 7 bases from J, the junction kept 12 bases outside the gene matches. For the CDR3, the DNA is TGTGCCAGCAGGAGGGACTACCTCACCACAAATGAGCAGTTCTTC. This codes for CASRRDYLTTNEQFF.

This clonotype rates as medium-sized. The gene calls are TRBV9 and TRBJ2-6, with 13 bases aligning to TRBD2. The V gene's germline CDR1 is SGDLS and CDR2 YYNGEE. The CDR3 length is 18 residues. V was pared by 3 bases and J by 0 bases, with 3 bases of the junction left unmatched. The DNA of the CDR3 is TGTGCCAGCAGCGCCCGGACTAGCGGGGGCTCTGGGGCCAACGTCCTGACTTTC. Encoded protein: CASSARTSGGSGANVLTF.

This clonotype is termed medium-sized. The V call is TRBV6-2 or TRBV6-3, the J call TRBJ2-1; 8 bases line up with TRBD2. Germline-derived CDR1 and CDR2 are MNHEY and SVGEGT. After removal of 6 bases from V and 8 bases from J, the junction contained 6 bases not matched to a gene. The CDR3 consists of 13 residues. This CDR3 is CASSRQLADEQFF. The CDR3 nucleotides are TGTGCCAGCAGCCGACAACTAGCGGATGAGCAGTTCTTC.

Within the sample, this clonotype is medium-sized (0.01 to 0.1%). The rearrangement uses TRBV28 and TRBJ2-3; 8 nucleotides align to TRBD1. V lost 3 bases, J lost 5 bases, and 7 bases stayed unmatched. The germline V gene encodes CDR1 MDHEN and CDR2 SYDVKM. The CDR3 totals 15 residues. This CDR3 is CASSFMDRVIDTQYF. Here the CDR3 DNA reads TGTGCCAGCAGTTTCATGGACAGGGTCATAGATACGCAGTATTTT.

This clonotype was counted at least ten times. This chain joins TRBV27 and TRBJ2-2, with 7 bases lining up with TRBD1. CDR1 MNHEY and CDR2 SMNVEV come from the germline V gene (reference sequence). With 6 bases clipped from V and 1 base from J, the junction kept 2 bases outside the gene matches. This CDR3 is built from 14 residues. The CDR3 region has the DNA TGTGCCAGCAGCGGACAGGAGAACACCGGGGAGCTGTTTTTT. It encodes CASSGQENTGELFF.

By sample share, this clonotype is large. For the CDR3, the DNA is TGTGCCAGCCCGCCGGCTAGCGGGAGCCGTCACGGTGAGCAGTTCTTC. Encoded protein: CASPPASGSRHGEQFF. This rearrangement joins TRBV28 to TRBJ2-1, with 10 positions matching TRBD2. Germline assignment: CDR1 MDHEN and CDR2 SYDVKM. The length of the CDR3 is 16 residues. The junction had 16 bases not matched to a gene; V was cut back by 8 bases and J by 9 bases.

This clonotype is termed medium-sized. The chain employs TRBV5-1 and TRBJ2-4; TRBD1 aligns across 9 bases. CDR3 length: 15 residues. CDR1 is SGHRS, CDR2 YFSETQ, per germline. Trimming at V came to 3 bases and at J to 4 bases, leaving 5 bases not matched to a gene. CDR3 sequence: CASSSGQGRKNIQYF. The CDR3 bases are TGCGCCAGCAGCTCCGGACAGGGGCGGAAAAACATTCAGTACTTC.

This clonotype is medium-sized (0.01 to 0.1%) in the sample. The chain has TRBV7-9 and TRBJ2-1, with 9 bases identical to TRBD1. V trimming: 5 bases; J trimming: 5 bases; junction bases outside the gene matches: 7. Germline CDR1 SEHNR, CDR2 FQNEAQ (reference sequence). The CDR3 is 15 residues long. CDR3 nucleotides: TGTGCCAGCAGCCGGACAGGGGCCCCCAACAATGAGCAGTTCTTC. This translates into CASSRTGAPNNEQFF.

By sample fraction, this clonotype is medium-sized. The V gene is TRBV20-1, the J gene TRBJ2-3, with TRBD2 identical over 9 bases. V gave up 6 bases and J gave up 1 base; unmatched junction bases: 8. The CDR3 sequence is 15 residues long. Germline loops: CDR1 DFQATT, CDR2 SNEGSKA (reference sequence). The CDR3 spells CSAIQREAGTDTQYF. The CDR3 DNA reads as TGCAGTGCCATACAGCGGGAGGCGGGCACAGATACGCAGTATTTT.

This clonotype occurred many times. This chain links TRBV18 with TRBJ2-2; possible D gene TRBD2, 6 bases. Per germline, CDR1 KGHSH and CDR2 LQKENI. The CDR3 has 17 residues. V was trimmed by 4 bases and J by 3 bases, leaving 18 bases between them. Here the CDR3 DNA reads TGTGCCAGCTCACTTTCTGGCCAGCGGGCGGACACCGGGGAGCTGTTTTTT. Translating gives CASSLSGQRADTGELFF. The entire variable domain, with the rest obtained from reference TRBV18 and TRBJ2-2, is as follows: NAGVMQNPRHLVRRRGQEARLRCSPMKGHSHVYWYRQLPEEGLKFMVYLQKENIIDESGMPKERFSAEFPKEGPSILRIQQVVRGDSAAYFCASSLSGQRADTGELFFGEGSRLTVL.

This clonotype is large within its sample. The J gene is TRBJ2-3, the V gene TRBV7-3, with unresolved D. V was clipped by 5 bases and J by 0 bases, with 9 bases between them. CDR1 and CDR2 from the germline V gene are SGHTA and FQGTGA. This CDR3 is built from 14 residues. CDR3 DNA: TGTGCCAGCAGCCCTAGGTCTAGCACAGATACGCAGTATTTT. Translating it yields CASSPRSSTDTQYF. The variable domain in full, completed from reference TRBV7-3 and TRBJ2-3, reads GAGVSQTPSNKVTEKGKYVELRCDPISGHTALYWYRQSLGQGPEFLIYFQGTGAADDSGLPNDRFFAVRPEGSVSTLKIQRTERGDSAVYLCASSPRSSTDTQYFGPGTRLTVL.

This clonotype is termed medium-sized (0.01 to 0.1%). The V call is TRBV28, the J call TRBJ2-3, with D perhaps being TRBD1 or TRBD2 (7 bases each). The CDR3 extends over 20 amino acids. Deletions cut 2 bases from V and 2 bases from J, with 26 bases between. CDR1 and CDR2 from the germline V gene are MDHEN and SYDVKM. The CDR3 DNA is TGTGCCAGCAGTTTAGAGTATTTTAGGGGGAGGGGGCCTTCCACAGATACGCAGTATTTT. It specifies CASSLEYFRGRGPSTDTQYF.

This clonotype is medium-sized (0.01 to 0.1%) within its sample. The chain carries TRBV20-1 and TRBJ2-1; D uncertain. This CDR3 spans 11 amino acids. V was trimmed by 6 bases and J by 15 bases, leaving 18 bases between them. From germline, CDR1 is DFQATT and CDR2 SNEGSKA (reference sequence). The CDR3 sequence: CSASKIYPPFF. The CDR3 DNA follows: TGCAGTGCCTCCAAAATCTACCCCCCGTTCTTC.

This clonotype was detected ten times or more. This rearrangement joins TRBV20-1 to TRBJ2-1, with 7 bases lining up with TRBD2. The CDR3 is 13 residues long. The germline gives CDR1 DFQATT, CDR2 SNEGSKA (reference sequence). Trimming at V came to 4 bases and at J to 3 bases, leaving 3 bases not matched to a gene. In nucleotides, the CDR3 is TGCAGTGCTACCCGCGGGAGCTACAATGAGCAGTTCTTC. Its protein is CSATRGSYNEQFF.

This clonotype is judged medium-sized (0.01 to 0.1%). The chain carries TRBV14 and TRBJ2-1, with D tentatively TRBD2 (6 bases). V shed 0 bases and J shed 0 bases, with 18 bases lying between them. Germline V gene lookup returns CDR1 SGHDN and CDR2 FVKESK. CDR3 size: 19 residues. For the CDR3, the DNA is TGTGCCAGCAGCCAAGATCTTTGGGCGCGGGGCAGCTCCTACAATGAGCAGTTCTTC. It is translated as CASSQDLWARGSSYNEQFF.

About this clonotype itself: This may be a read error: a much more frequent sequence differs by one nucleotide. The chain carries TRBV18 and TRBJ2-1; TRBD1 matches 7 bases. The CDR3 runs 13 residues. Germline V gene data show CDR1 as KGHSH and CDR2 as LQKENI. Here the CDR3 reads CTSSDREIDEQFF. As DNA, the CDR3 is TGTACCAGCTCAGACAGGGAAATCGATGAGCAGTTCTTC.

In its sample, this clonotype ranks as large. This sequence joins TRBV5-5 and TRBJ2-5, with TRBD1 identical over 7 bases. The CDR3 spans 13 residues. The V gene's germline CDR1 is SGHKS and CDR2 YYEKEE (reference sequence). V lost 4 bases, J lost 9 bases, and 9 bases stayed unmatched. This CDR3 is CASSLQQGPPQYF. Here the CDR3 DNA reads TGTGCCAGCAGCCTTCAACAGGGGCCGCCCCAGTACTTC.

This clonotype is labeled medium-sized (0.01 to 0.1%). The rearrangement uses TRBV11-2 and TRBJ2-1, with D perhaps TRBD1 (6 bases). V gave up 5 bases and J gave up 4 bases, with 24 bases separating them. Germline V gene data show CDR1 as SGHAT and CDR2 as FQNNGV. This CDR3 contains 18 residues. CDR3 protein: CASSHYHRRTAPYNEQFF. The CDR3 DNA reads as TGTGCCAGCAGCCATTACCACCGTAGGACAGCCCCGTACAATGAGCAGTTCTTC.

This clonotype is termed medium-sized. CDR3 amino acids: CASSRPGQTTYEQYF. CDR3 in DNA: TGTGCCAGCAGCAGACCGGGACAGACCACCTACGAGCAGTACTTC. This chain uses TRBV6-1 with TRBJ2-7; 7 bases are a match to TRBD1. CDR1 and CDR2 from the germline V gene are MNHNS and SASEGT. The ends lost 6 bases at V and 2 bases at J; junction bases unmatched: 10. The CDR3 spans 15 residues.

This clonotype is medium-sized. The chain joins TRBV12-3 or TRBV12-4 to TRBJ2-6; TRBD1 aligns across 8 bases. This CDR3 spans 18 amino acids. J was trimmed by 1 base and V by 7 bases; bases with no gene match: 12. CDR3 DNA sequence: TGTGCCAGCACCCTGGGGCGGGACAGGTTTTCTGGGGCCAACGTCCTGACTTTC. Its translation: CASTLGRDRFSGANVLTF.

This clonotype was detected ten times or more. V is TRBV20-1 and J is TRBJ2-7; 8 bases agree with TRBD2. Trimming at V came to 6 bases and at J to 4 bases, leaving 14 bases not matched to a gene. The CDR3 is 15 amino acids. Germline CDR1 reads DFQATT; CDR2 reads SNEGSKA (reference sequence). The CDR3 bases are TGCAGTGCGGCAAGAAGCGGGAGTTGGCGGTACGAGCAGTACTTC. Its protein product is CSAARSGSWRYEQYF.

This clonotype was seen repeatedly, ten times or more. The chain couples TRBV30 to TRBJ2-2; possibly TRBD1 for D (5 bases). V lost 3 bases and J 7 bases, leaving 12 bases between the germline ends. Per the germline V gene, CDR1 is GTSNPN and CDR2 is SVGIG (reference sequence). CDR3 size: 13 residues. CDR3 residues: CAWRGQGIGELFF. The DNA for the CDR3 is TGTGCCTGGAGGGGGCAGGGAATCGGGGAGCTGTTTTTT.

This clonotype is labeled medium-sized. V usage is TRBV19 and J usage is TRBJ2-1; 9 positions match TRBD1. The CDR3 totals 15 residues. After removal of 6 bases from V and 10 bases from J, the junction contained 13 bases not matched to a gene. The V gene's germline CDR1 is LNHDA and CDR2 SQIVND (reference sequence). In nucleotides, the CDR3 is TGTGCCAGTAGACCCTCCGGGACAGGGTTTCGAGAGCAGTTCTTC. Its translation: CASRPSGTGFREQFF.

This clonotype is medium-sized. The V and J genes are TRBV9 and TRBJ1-4; D remains unclear. Per germline, CDR1 SGDLS and CDR2 YYNGEE. The CDR3 is 16 amino acids. The ends were cut back, 3 bases at V and 0 bases at J, with 12 bases in the middle. The CDR3 loop is CASSETGSATNEKLFF. The CDR3 DNA reads TGTGCCAGCAGCGAAACCGGGTCTGCAACTAATGAAAAACTGTTTTTT.

Within the sample, this clonotype is medium-sized. The chain couples TRBV10-3 to TRBJ2-5; 8 bases are shared with TRBD1. Germline loops: CDR1 ENHRY, CDR2 SYGVKD. The CDR3 totals 13 residues. V was clipped by 4 bases and J by 2 bases; unmatched bases: 0. The CDR3 is CAISGTGQETQYF. CDR3 DNA sequence: TGTGCCATCAGTGGGACAGGGCAAGAGACCCAGTACTTC.

By frequency in the sample, this clonotype is medium-sized. The chain combines TRBV29-1 with TRBJ1-4; no definite D call. CDR1 SQVTM and CDR2 ANQGSEA come from the germline V gene. V was trimmed by 7 bases and J by 2 bases, leaving 14 bases between them. CDR3 size: 14 residues. The CDR3 sequence is CSALLPLTNEKLFF. The CDR3 DNA follows: TGCAGCGCTTTGTTACCCCTCACTAATGAAAAACTGTTTTTT. The entire variable domain, with the rest obtained from reference TRBV29-1 and TRBJ1-4, is as follows: SAVISQKPSRDICQRGTSLTIQCQVDSQVTMMFWYRQQPGQSLTLIATANQGSEATYESGFVIDKFPISRPNLTFSTLTVSNMSPEDSSIYLCSALLPLTNEKLFFGSGTQLSVL.